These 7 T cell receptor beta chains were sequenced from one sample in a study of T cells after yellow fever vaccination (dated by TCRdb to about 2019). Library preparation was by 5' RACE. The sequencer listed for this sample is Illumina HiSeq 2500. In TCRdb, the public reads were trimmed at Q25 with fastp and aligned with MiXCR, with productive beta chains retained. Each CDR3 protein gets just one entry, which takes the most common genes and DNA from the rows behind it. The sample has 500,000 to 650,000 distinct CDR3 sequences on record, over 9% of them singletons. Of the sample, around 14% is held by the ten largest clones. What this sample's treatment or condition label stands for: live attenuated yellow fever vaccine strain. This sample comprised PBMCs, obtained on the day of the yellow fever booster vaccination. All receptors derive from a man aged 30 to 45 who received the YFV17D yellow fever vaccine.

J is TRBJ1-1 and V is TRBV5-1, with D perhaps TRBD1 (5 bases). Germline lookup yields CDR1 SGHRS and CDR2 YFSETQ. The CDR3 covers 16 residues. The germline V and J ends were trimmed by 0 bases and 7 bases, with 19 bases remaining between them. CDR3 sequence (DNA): TGCGCCAGCAGCTTGGCCTTTAGGGCCGGGGGTATTGAAGCTTTCTTT. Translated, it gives CASSLAFRAGGIEAFF.

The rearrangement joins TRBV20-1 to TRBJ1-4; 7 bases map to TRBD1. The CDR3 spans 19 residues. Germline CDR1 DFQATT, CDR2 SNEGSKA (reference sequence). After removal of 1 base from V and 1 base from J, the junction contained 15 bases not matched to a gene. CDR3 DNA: TGCAGTGCTAGAGCGGGGTTGGCAGGGGGTTTTGTAACTAATGAAAAACTGTTTTTT. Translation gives CSARAGLAGGFVTNEKLFF.

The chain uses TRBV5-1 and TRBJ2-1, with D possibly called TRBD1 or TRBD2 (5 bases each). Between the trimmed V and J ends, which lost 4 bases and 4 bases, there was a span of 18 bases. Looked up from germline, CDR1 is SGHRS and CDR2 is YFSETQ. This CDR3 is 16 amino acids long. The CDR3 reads CASSNTLGELYNEQFF. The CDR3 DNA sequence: TGCGCCAGCAGCAATACTCTGGGGGAGCTGTACAATGAGCAGTTCTTC.

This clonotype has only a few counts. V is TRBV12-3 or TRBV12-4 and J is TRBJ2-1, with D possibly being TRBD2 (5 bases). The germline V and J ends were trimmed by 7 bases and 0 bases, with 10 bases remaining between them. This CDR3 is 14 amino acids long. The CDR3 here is CASTPGISYNEQFF. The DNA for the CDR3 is TGTGCCAGCACCCCCGGGATCTCCTACAATGAGCAGTTCTTC.

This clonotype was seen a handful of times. DNA for the CDR3: TGTGCCAGCAGCCTGATCCGTGGGGGAGAGACCCAGTACTTC. Translated: CASSLIRGGETQYF. The chain joins TRBV11-1 to TRBJ2-5; D is possibly TRBD1 or TRBD2 (5 bases each). V lost 5 bases to trimming and J lost 4 bases, with 14 bases between them. CDR1 and CDR2 from the germline V gene are SGHAT and FQDESV (reference sequence). There are 14 residues in the CDR3.

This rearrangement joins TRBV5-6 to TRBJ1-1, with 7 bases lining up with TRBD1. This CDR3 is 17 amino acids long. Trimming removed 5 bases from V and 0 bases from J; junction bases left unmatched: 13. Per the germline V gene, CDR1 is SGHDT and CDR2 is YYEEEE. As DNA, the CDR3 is TGTGCCAGCAGTCGAGGGGGCGCCCAGATTATGAACACTGAAGCTTTCTTT. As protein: CASSRGGAQIMNTEAFF.

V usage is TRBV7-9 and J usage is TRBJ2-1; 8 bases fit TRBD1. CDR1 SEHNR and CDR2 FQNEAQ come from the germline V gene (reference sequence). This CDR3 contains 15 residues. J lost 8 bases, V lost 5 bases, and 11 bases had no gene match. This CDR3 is CASSARTGFSYEQFF. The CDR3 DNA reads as TGTGCCAGCAGCGCCCGGACAGGGTTTAGTTATGAGCAGTTCTTC. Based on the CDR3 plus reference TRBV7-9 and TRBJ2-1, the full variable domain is DTGVSQNPRHKITKRGQNVTFRCDPISEHNRLYWYRQTLGQGPEFLTYFQNEAQLEKSRLLSDRFSAERPKGSFSTLEIQRTEQGDSAMYLCASSARTGFSYEQFFGPGTRLTVL.